This T cell receptor (beta chain) was sequenced in a study of T cells in Graves' hyperthyroidism and ophthalmopathy. Exclusion criteria comprised uncontrolled infection, other autoimmune disease, pregnancy or lactation. 9.5 to 10 ml fresh peripheral blood yielded the PBMCs. In germline, CDR1 is SEHNR, CDR2 FQNEAQ (reference sequence). This CDR3 spans 17 amino acids. The V end was cut by 1 base, the J end by 1 base, with 14 bases between. Of note for this clonotype: Its antigen is not known.

Study results and limitations: Most thyroid clonotypes that were expanded above 0.001 also turned up in blood. Ophthalmopathy was predicted by the model a median of roughly 6.6 months ahead of onset.

The investigators amplified TCR beta CDR3 regions from RNA transcripts. Initially, a first-round RT-PCR of the TCR CDR3 employed the HTBI primer set. MiXCR, run by TCRdb on the multiplex PCR reads, gives a single entry per CDR3 protein. The top ten hold 25% to 30% of the sample, which has around 500,000 distinct CDR3 sequences, around 15% seen once. The V and J genes are TRBV7-9 and TRBJ2-1; D ambiguous. What was sequenced was blood. The clonotype was recovered from a woman aged 25 to 45 with Graves' ophthalmopathy. DNA of the CDR3: TGTGCCAGCAGCTTAGAATCGCGCGGCTTTTCCTACAATGAGCAGTTCTTC. Encoded protein: CASSLESRGFSYNEQFF.